This paragraph covers one T cell receptor beta chain sequence. Its recognized antigen is unknown. One base away there is no much larger clone; base qualities are not given. From the cysteine up to the phenylalanine, the CDR3 has a length of 14 residues. CDR3 DNA only is kept here, 42 bases in frame from base 1. From V the trimming removes 7 bases and from J it removes 5 bases, while the gene matches leave 12 bases of the junction unaccounted for. According to the germline V gene (reference sequence), CDR1 reads GTSNPN and CDR2 reads SVGIG. This record comes from a study of blood T cell repertoires in COVID-19 (dated by TCRdb to the early 2020s). At the level of the whole study: Samples from collaborators originated in the United States, Italy and Spain and spanned both the acute and convalescent phases of COVID-19. The repertoires were released in a freely available public database meant as a resource for research on the immune response to SARS-CoV-2. The material from the prospective study consisted of cDNA or gDNA derived from T cells, B-cell-depleted T cells, or PBMCs. The dataset comprised deeply sampled blood TCRbeta repertoires from subjects exposed to, actively infected with, or recovered from COVID-19. HLA class I and class II types, where available, came from metadata supplied by the sample provider rather than from assay-based typing. Sample metadata almost always included a de-identified subject ID, COVID-19 status, age in years and sex. Samples were obtained from the ongoing ImmuneRACE study (first 160 participants) and from about 1,300 subjects provided by 6 global collaborators.

The collaborating institutions used their own protocols to collect whole blood in K2EDTA tubes. For TCRbeta analysis, collaborators shipped samples in one of three forms: frozen whole blood, isolated PBMCs, or DNA extracted from either of those sample types. The immunoSEQ Assay, a bias-controlled multiplex PCR, was used to amplify TCRbeta CDR3 regions from genomic DNA. In the authors' own workflow: Within the assay, amplification of reference gene primers was used to estimate how many nucleated cells each sample contained. Sequence reads were collapsed and filtered to measure the absolute abundance of every unique TCRbeta CDR3 rearrangement. For each sample, productive Simpson clonality was calculated as the square root of Simpson's diversity index over productive rearrangements. In its TCRdb copy, this immuneACCESS table keeps in-frame sequences only and misses some clones. Where compared with another copy, unresolved V genes explain less than half of these, and the others have no known cause. V and J calls and clone size follow that table, whereas D and trimming were derived from the DNA. For this sample there are over 600,000 clones; just under 90% appear just once. The biggest ten clones account for roughly 0.26% of the sample.

What the study reported, not specific to this receptor: The amount of clinical and demographic metadata varied by source and participant and was provided uncurated.

The TCR comes from a woman in her late teens or twenties with acute or convalescent COVID-19. The rearranged segments are TRBV30 and TRBJ1-1, with TRBD1 matching 8 junction bases. Sample: peripheral blood. The encoded CDR3 is CALEQGAAGTEAFF. The DNA is TGTGCCTTAGAGCAGGGGGCGGCGGGGACTGAAGCTTTCTTT.